A single sample is the source of the 9 T cell receptor beta chains below, sequenced in a study of graft-versus-host responses after intestinal transplantation. Processing was applied to graft tissue in order to liberate intraepithelial and lamina propria lymphocytes. Assay: immunoSEQ multiplex PCR; the TCRdb copy retains only in-frame clones and omits some. The table has 20,000 or so clones, roughly 72% seen once. The sample in question was ileum tissue, obtained roughly three weeks after intestinal transplant. These receptors all stem from a human patient who received an intestinal transplant, so some T cells may come from the graft donor.

This clone was recorded only once. J is TRBJ1-2 and V is TRBV4-3; 8 bases align to TRBD1. Germline trimming cut 0 bases from V and 4 bases from J; bases unmatched to any gene: 7. The CDR3 has 16 amino acids. Germline V gene sequence: CDR1 LGHNA, CDR2 YSLEER. The CDR3 region is CASSQDLVGTGYGYTF. CDR3 sequence (DNA): TGCGCCAGCAGCCAAGATCTTGTGGGGACAGGCTATGGCTACACCTTC.

This clone was seen a handful of times. This sequence joins TRBV6-1 and TRBJ1-1, with D perhaps matching TRBD1 (5 bases). CDR3 length: 14 amino acids. With 11 bases removed from V and 4 bases from J, the gap between germline ends came to 20 bases. The germline CDR1 and CDR2 sequences are MNHNS and SASEGT. The CDR3 loop reads CAAGRDGGLTEAFF. CDR3 in DNA: TGTGCCGCAGGACGGGACGGAGGGCTCACTGAAGCTTTCTTT.

This sequence joins TRBV9 and TRBJ1-2; tentative D call: TRBD1 (5 bases). CDR1 and CDR2 from the germline V gene are SGDLS and YYNGEE. This CDR3 region has 14 residues. V gave up 1 base and J gave up 6 bases, with 13 bases separating them. Here the CDR3 reads CASSVRGGLDGYTF. The CDR3 DNA sequence: TGTGCCAGCAGCGTACGGGGGGGACTTGATGGCTACACCTTC.

The gene calls are TRBV2 and TRBJ2-1, with TRBD2 matching 7 bases. The ends lost 6 bases at V and 4 bases at J; junction bases unmatched: 9. The CDR3 loop spans 15 amino acids. Germline CDR1 reads SNHLY; CDR2 reads FYNNEI. CDR3 coding DNA: TGTGCCAGCAGCTTAAGCGGGGCCCTTTACAATGAGCAGTTCTTC. The encoded protein is CASSLSGALYNEQFF. The variable domain in full, with the rest retrieved from reference TRBV2 and TRBJ2-1, is EPEVTQTPSHQVTQMGQEVILRCVPISNHLYFYWYRQILGQKVEFLVSFYNNEISEKSEIFDDQFSVERPDGSNFTLKIRSTKLEDSAMYFCASSLSGALYNEQFFGPGTRLTVL.

V and J are TRBV5-4 and TRBJ1-2; weak D call: TRBD1 (5 bases). Per the germline V gene, CDR1 is SGHNT and CDR2 is YYREEE (reference sequence). V lost 4 bases, J lost 5 bases, and 9 bases lay in between. This CDR3 is 12 amino acids long. DNA for the CDR3: TGTGCCAGCAGCGTCGACAGTTATGGCTACACCTTC. It translates to CASSVDSYGYTF.

The chain links TRBV6-8 to TRBJ2-3; 9 nucleotides match TRBD2. The ends lost 6 bases at V and 6 bases at J; junction bases unmatched: 13. The CDR3 extends over 16 amino acids. Per germline, CDR1 MNHGY and CDR2 SAAAGT. The CDR3 sequence: CASSHKGLARGDTQYF. The CDR3 coding sequence is TGTGCCAGCAGCCATAAGGGACTAGCTCGGGGGGATACGCAGTATTTT.

The V gene is TRBV19, the J gene TRBJ1-5; D uncertain. This CDR3 has 13 amino acids. V lost 2 bases and J 6 bases, leaving 8 bases between the germline ends. Germline V gives CDR1 LNHDA, CDR2 SQIVND (reference sequence). The CDR3, as DNA: TGTGCCAGTAGTATAACTTCAGGTCAGCCCCAGCATTTT. Residues: CASSITSGQPQHF.

The chain joins TRBV10-3 to TRBJ2-7; the match to TRBD2 covers 12 bases. Trimming removed 7 bases from V and 7 bases from J; junction bases left unmatched: 5. This CDR3 has 13 amino acids. Germline CDR1 ENHRY, CDR2 SYGVKD. CDR3 region: CAIKTSGGEEQYF. DNA for the CDR3: TGTGCCATCAAGACTAGCGGGGGAGAGGAGCAGTACTTC.

V and J are TRBV4-3 and TRBJ2-3; 10 positions agree with TRBD2. The CDR3 is 20 residues long. The ends lost 0 bases at V and 2 bases at J; junction bases unmatched: 14. CDR1 and CDR2 from the germline V gene are LGHNA and YSLEER. The CDR3 here is CASSQDRFERGGPLTDTQYF. For the CDR3, the DNA is TGCGCCAGCAGCCAAGATCGTTTTGAGCGGGGGGGCCCCCTCACAGATACGCAGTATTTT.